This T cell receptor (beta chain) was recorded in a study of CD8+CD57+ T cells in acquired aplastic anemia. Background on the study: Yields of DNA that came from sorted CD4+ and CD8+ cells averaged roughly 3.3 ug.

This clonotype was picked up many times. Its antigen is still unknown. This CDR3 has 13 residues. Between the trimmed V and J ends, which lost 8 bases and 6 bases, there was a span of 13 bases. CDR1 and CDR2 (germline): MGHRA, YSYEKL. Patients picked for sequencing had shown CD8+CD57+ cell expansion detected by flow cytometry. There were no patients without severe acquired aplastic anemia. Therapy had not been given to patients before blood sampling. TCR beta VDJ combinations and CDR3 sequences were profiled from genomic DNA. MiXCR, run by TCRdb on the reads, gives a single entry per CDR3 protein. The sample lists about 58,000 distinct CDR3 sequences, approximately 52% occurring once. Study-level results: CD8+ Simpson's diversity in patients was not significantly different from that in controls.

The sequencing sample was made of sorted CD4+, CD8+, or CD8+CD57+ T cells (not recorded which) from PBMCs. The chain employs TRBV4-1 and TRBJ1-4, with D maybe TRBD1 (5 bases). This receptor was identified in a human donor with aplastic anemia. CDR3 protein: CASGGVGHEKLFF. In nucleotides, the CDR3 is TGCGCCAGCGGGGGGGTAGGACATGAAAAACTGTTTTTT.